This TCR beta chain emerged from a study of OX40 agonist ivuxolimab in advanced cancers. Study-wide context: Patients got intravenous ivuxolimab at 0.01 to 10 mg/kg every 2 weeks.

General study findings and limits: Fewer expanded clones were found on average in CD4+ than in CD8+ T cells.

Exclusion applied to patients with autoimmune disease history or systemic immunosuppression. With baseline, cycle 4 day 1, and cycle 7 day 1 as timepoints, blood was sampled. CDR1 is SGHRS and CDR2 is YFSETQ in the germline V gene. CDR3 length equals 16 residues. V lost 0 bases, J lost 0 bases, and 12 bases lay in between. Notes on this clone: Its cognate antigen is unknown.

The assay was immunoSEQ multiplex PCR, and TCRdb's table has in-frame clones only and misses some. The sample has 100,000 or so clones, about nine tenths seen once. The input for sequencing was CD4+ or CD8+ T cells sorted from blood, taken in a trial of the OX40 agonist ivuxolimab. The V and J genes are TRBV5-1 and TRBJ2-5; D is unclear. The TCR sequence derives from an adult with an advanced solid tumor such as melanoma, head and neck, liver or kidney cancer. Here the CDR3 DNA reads TGCGCCAGCAGCTTGGCTTGGACCCCGTACCAAGAGACCCAGTACTTC. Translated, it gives CASSLAWTPYQETQYF.